Each of the 14 T cell receptor beta chains below was sequenced from the same sample in a study of blood T cell repertoires in COVID-19. Using immunoSEQ multiplex PCR, the repertoire was profiled, and TCRdb retains in-frame clones only, with some absent. The table shows under 200,000 clones, with about 88% occurring only once. Sequences were obtained from peripheral blood. These receptors came from a man aged 18 to 30 with acute or convalescent COVID-19.

The genes are TRBV5-4 and TRBJ1-1, with 8 bases identical to TRBD1. There are 15 residues in the CDR3. J lost 1 base, V lost 4 bases, and 6 bases had no gene match. Germline loops: CDR1 SGHNT, CDR2 YYREEE (reference sequence). The chain's CDR3 is CASSLLTGANTEAFF. CDR3 nucleotide sequence: TGTGCCAGCAGCCTACTGACAGGGGCGAACACTGAAGCTTTCTTT. The variable domain in full, with the rest retrieved from reference TRBV5-4 and TRBJ1-1, is ETGVTQSPTHLIKTRGQQVTLRCSSQSGHNTVSWYQQALGQGPQFIFQYYREEENGRGNFPPRFSGLQFPNYSSELNVNALELDDSALYLCASSLLTGANTEAFFGQGTRLTVV.

The rearrangement links TRBV30 to TRBJ2-7; 7 bases map to TRBD2. Germline CDR1 and CDR2: GTSNPN and SVGIG (reference sequence). V was clipped by 5 bases and J by 4 bases; unmatched bases: 11. The CDR3 consists of 14 residues. CDR3 residues: CAWRGRGPRYEQYF. The DNA for the CDR3 is TGTGCCTGGCGGGGGAGGGGACCTCGATACGAGCAGTACTTC. Based on the CDR3 plus reference TRBV30 and TRBJ2-7, the full variable domain is SQTIHQWPATLVQPVGSPLSLECTVEGTSNPNLYWYRQAAGRGLQLLFYSVGIGQISSEVPQNLSASRPQDRQFILSSKKLLLSDSGFYLCAWRGRGPRYEQYFGPGTRLTVT.

V gene TRBV7-8 combines with J gene TRBJ1-1; D remains ambiguous. The CDR3 spans 12 residues. V lost 2 bases to trimming and J lost 5 bases, with 6 bases between them. Germline CDR1 and CDR2: SGHVS and FQNEAQ. Here the CDR3 reads CASSLRRTEAFF. In DNA form, the CDR3 reads TGTGCCAGCAGCTTAAGGAGAACTGAAGCTTTCTTT.

This clone was counted many times. The chain uses TRBV11-3 and TRBJ2-1; 8 bases align to TRBD1. The CDR3 is 15 amino acids. The trim removed 6 bases at V and 7 bases at J, leaving 11 bases unmatched. Germline-derived CDR1 and CDR2 are SGHNT and YENEEA. The CDR3 bases are TGTGCCAGCAGTCAAAGGGGTACAGGGGGAAATGAGCAGTTCTTC. This codes for CASSQRGTGGNEQFF.

This clone was detected only a few times. The V gene is TRBV5-5, the J gene TRBJ1-1; D may be TRBD1 (6 bases). The V gene lost 0 bases and the J gene lost 5 bases, with 14 bases spanning the gap. This CDR3 region has 15 residues. Looked up from germline, CDR1 is SGHKS and CDR2 is YYEKEE (reference sequence). CDR3 residues: CASSLAWGLGTEAFF. For the CDR3, the DNA is TGTGCCAGCAGCTTGGCATGGGGGCTGGGAACTGAAGCTTTCTTT.

The sample holds a few counts of this clone. The chain couples TRBV10-1 to TRBJ2-1; the match to TRBD2 covers 12 bases. Germline CDR1 WNHNN, CDR2 SYGVQD (reference sequence). The CDR3 extends over 14 amino acids. The trim removed 5 bases at V and 10 bases at J, leaving 6 bases unmatched. CDR3 residues: CASSPSGGVSEQFF. The CDR3 nucleotides are TGCGCCAGCAGTCCTAGCGGGGGGGTGTCGGAGCAGTTCTTC.

This clone has only a few counts. The CDR3 loop is CASSDTDRYYNSPLHF. Written as DNA, the CDR3 is TGTGCCAGCAGTGACACCGACAGATATTATAATTCACCCCTCCACTTT. The chain uses TRBV6-1 and TRBJ1-6; D may be TRBD1 (5 bases). The CDR3 has 16 amino acids. Deletions cut 3 bases from V and 4 bases from J, with 13 bases between. CDR1 and CDR2 from the germline V gene are MNHNS and SASEGT.

The chain links TRBV2 to TRBJ1-5; possible D gene TRBD1, 5 bases. The germline V gene has CDR1 SNHLY and CDR2 FYNNEI. The CDR3 runs 14 residues. V lost 5 bases and J lost 9, with 17 bases in between. CDR3 sequence: CASSPRGVPGPQHF. The CDR3 nucleotides are TGTGCCAGCAGTCCACGGGGGGTGCCCGGGCCCCAGCATTTT.

This clone was counted once. V and J are TRBV10-3 and TRBJ2-4, with 10 bases matching TRBD1. V shed 0 bases and J 3 bases; nucleotides not matched to a gene: 11. Germline V gene data show CDR1 as ENHRY and CDR2 as SYGVKD. The CDR3 sequence is 19 residues long. In DNA form, the CDR3 reads TGTGCCATCAGTGAGTCGGCCCCGACAGGGGGCATAGGCAAAAACATTCAGTACTTC. This encodes CAISESAPTGGIGKNIQYF.

V is TRBV5-5 and J is TRBJ2-5, with D maybe TRBD1 (5 bases). The CDR3 is 15 residues long. Germline V gene lookup returns CDR1 SGHKS and CDR2 YYEKEE (reference sequence). Trimming shortened V by 3 bases and J by 4 bases, and 16 bases separated the two germline ends. The CDR3 sequence is CASSSNAGWRETQYF. As DNA, the CDR3 is TGTGCCAGCAGCTCAAACGCAGGGTGGCGAGAGACCCAGTACTTC. Full variable domain (rest looked up from reference TRBV5-5 and TRBJ2-5): DAGVTQSPTHLIKTRGQQVTLRCSPISGHKSVSWYQQVLGQGPQFIFQYYEKEERGRGNFPDRFSARQFPNYSSELNVNALLLGDSALYLCASSSNAGWRETQYFGPGTRLLVL.

The J gene is TRBJ1-3, the V gene TRBV18, with D possibly matching TRBD1 (6 bases). The germline V gene has CDR1 KGHSH and CDR2 LQKENI. The CDR3 sequence is 15 residues long. V lost 2 bases and J lost 0, with 8 bases in between. The CDR3 DNA sequence: TGTGCCAGCTCACCAACGGACAGCTCTGGAAACACCATATATTTT. It is translated as CASSPTDSSGNTIYF.

The chain is built from TRBV5-1 and TRBJ1-1; D uncertain. Trimming left V 0 bases short and J 4 bases short, with 13 bases between. Germline V gives CDR1 SGHRS, CDR2 YFSETQ. The CDR3 consists of 15 residues. This CDR3 is CASSLVSRVGTEAFF. CDR3 DNA: TGCGCCAGCAGCTTGGTGAGTCGGGTTGGCACTGAAGCTTTCTTT.

The chain recombines TRBV5-1 with TRBJ1-1; D is possibly TRBD1 (5 bases). V was cut by 3 bases and J by 1 base, with 13 bases left in between. The CDR3 is 15 amino acids. CDR1 is SGHRS, CDR2 YFSETQ, per germline. The DNA of the CDR3 is TGCGCCAGCAGCTCCCAGGGTGGGTGGAACACTGAAGCTTTCTTT. It is translated as CASSSQGGWNTEAFF. Looking up the rest from reference TRBV5-1 and TRBJ1-1 gives the full variable domain: KAGVTQTPRYLIKTRGQQVTLSCSPISGHRSVSWYQQTPGQGLQFLFEYFSETQRNKGNFPGRFSGRQFSNSRSEMNVSTLELGDSALYLCASSSQGGWNTEAFFGQGTRLTVV.

This chain uses TRBV6-6 with TRBJ2-7; TRBD1 matches 12 bases. Germline CDR1 and CDR2: MNHNY and SVGAGI (reference sequence). Trimming cost V 2 bases and J 3 bases; bases outside gene matches: 5. The CDR3 is made up of 16 amino acids. In DNA, the CDR3 is TGTGCCAGCAGTTACCAGGGACAGGGGGCGAACTACGAGCAGTACTTC. As protein: CASSYQGQGANYEQYF.